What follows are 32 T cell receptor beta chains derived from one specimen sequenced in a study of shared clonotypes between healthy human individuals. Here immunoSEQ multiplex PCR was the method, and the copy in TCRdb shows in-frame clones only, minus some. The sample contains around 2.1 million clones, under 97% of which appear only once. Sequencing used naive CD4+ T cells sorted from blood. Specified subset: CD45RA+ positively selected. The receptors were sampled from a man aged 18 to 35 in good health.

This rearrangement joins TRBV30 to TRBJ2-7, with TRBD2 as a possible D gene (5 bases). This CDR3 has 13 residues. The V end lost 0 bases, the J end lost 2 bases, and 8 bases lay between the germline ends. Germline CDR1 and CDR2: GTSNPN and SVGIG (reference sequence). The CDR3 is CAWSVNGAYEQYF. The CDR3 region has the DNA TGTGCCTGGAGTGTAAACGGGGCCTACGAGCAGTACTTC.

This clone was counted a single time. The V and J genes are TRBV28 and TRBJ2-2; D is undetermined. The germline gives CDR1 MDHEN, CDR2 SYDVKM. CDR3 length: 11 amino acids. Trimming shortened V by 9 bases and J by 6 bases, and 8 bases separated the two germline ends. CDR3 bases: TGTGCCAGTACCTCCCCCGGGGAGCTGTTTTTT. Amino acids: CASTSPGELFF.

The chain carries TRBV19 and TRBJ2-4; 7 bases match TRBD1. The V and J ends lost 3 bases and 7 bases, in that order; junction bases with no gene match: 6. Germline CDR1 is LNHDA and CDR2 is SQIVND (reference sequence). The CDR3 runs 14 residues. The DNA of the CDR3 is TGTGCCAGTAGTATGGGTCAGGGGGTTAACATTCAGTACTTC. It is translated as CASSMGQGVNIQYF.

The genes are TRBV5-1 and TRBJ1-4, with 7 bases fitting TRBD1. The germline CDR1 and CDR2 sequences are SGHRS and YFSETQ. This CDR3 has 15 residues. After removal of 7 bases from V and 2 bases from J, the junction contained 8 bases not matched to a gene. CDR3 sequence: CASANPGQTNEKLFF. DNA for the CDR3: TGCGCCAGCGCAAACCCGGGACAGACTAATGAAAAACTGTTTTTT.

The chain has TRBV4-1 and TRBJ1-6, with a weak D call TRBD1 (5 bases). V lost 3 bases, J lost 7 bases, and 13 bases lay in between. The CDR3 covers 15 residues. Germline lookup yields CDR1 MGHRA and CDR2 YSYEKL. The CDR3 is CASSQRGRGNSPLHF. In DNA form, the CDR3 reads TGCGCCAGCAGCCAGAGGGGACGGGGGAATTCACCCCTCCACTTT.

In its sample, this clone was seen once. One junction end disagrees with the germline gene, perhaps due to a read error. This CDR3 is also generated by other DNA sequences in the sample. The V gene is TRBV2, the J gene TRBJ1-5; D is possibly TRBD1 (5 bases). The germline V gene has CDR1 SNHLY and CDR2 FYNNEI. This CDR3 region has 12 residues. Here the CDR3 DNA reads TGTGCCAGCAGCGAAGGGGATCAGCCCCAGCATTTT. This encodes CASSEGDQPQHF.

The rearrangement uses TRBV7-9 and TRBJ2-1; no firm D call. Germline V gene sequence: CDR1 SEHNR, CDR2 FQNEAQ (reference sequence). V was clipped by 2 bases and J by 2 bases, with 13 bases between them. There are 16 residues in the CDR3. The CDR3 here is CASSLSGQWAYNEQFF. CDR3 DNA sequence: TGTGCCAGCAGCTTAAGTGGTCAGTGGGCCTACAATGAGCAGTTCTTC.

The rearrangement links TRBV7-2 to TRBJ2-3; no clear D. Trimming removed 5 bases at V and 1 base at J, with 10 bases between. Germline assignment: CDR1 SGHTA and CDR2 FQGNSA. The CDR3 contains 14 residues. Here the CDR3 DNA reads TGTGCCAGCAGCCCCCAACTGGGCACAGATACGCAGTATTTT. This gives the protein CASSPQLGTDTQYF.

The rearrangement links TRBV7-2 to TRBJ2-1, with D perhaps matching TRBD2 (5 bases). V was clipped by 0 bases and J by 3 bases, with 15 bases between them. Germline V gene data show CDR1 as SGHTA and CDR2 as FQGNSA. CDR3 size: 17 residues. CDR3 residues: CASSLAVARLIYNEQFF. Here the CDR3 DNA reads TGTGCCAGCAGCTTAGCGGTGGCTAGACTAATCTACAATGAGCAGTTCTTC.

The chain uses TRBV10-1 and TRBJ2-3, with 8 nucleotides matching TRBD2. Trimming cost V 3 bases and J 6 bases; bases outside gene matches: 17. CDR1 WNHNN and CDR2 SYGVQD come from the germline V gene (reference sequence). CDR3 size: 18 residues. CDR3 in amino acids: CASSDLGLAGPEGDTQYF. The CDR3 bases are TGCGCCAGCAGTGATCTGGGGCTAGCGGGCCCCGAGGGGGATACGCAGTATTTT.

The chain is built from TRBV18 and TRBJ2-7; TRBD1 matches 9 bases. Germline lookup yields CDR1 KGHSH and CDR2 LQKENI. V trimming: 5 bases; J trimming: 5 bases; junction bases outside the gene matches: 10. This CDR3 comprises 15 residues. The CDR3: CASSSGQGRRNEQYF. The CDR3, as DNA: TGTGCCAGCTCATCCGGACAGGGGAGAAGGAACGAGCAGTACTTC.

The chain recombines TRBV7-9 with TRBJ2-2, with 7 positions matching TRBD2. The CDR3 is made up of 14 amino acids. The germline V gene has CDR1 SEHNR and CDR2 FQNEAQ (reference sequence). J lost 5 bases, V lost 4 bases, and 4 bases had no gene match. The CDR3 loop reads CASSYGRETGELFF. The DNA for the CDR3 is TGTGCCAGCAGCTACGGGCGGGAGACCGGGGAGCTGTTTTTT.

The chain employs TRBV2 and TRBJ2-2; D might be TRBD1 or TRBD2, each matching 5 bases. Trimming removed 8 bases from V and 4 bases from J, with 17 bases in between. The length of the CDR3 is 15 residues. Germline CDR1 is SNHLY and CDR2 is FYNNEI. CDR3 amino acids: CASQGGGHSTGELFF. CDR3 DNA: TGTGCCAGCCAAGGTGGAGGACACTCCACCGGGGAGCTGTTTTTT.

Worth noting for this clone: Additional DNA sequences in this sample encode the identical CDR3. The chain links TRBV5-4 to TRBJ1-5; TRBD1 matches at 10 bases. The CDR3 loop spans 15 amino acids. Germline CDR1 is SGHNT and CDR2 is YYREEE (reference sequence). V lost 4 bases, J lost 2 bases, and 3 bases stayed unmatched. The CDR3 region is CASSIGTGGNQPQHF. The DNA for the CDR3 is TGTGCCAGCAGCATTGGGACAGGGGGCAATCAGCCCCAGCATTTT.

The CDR3 region is CASSSGGHEQYF. The CDR3 DNA follows: TGTGCCAGCAGCAGCGGGGGGCACGAGCAGTACTTC. The J gene is TRBJ2-7, the V gene TRBV11-2, with 9 positions matching TRBD2. Per the germline V gene, CDR1 is SGHAT and CDR2 is FQNNGV. With 5 bases clipped from V and 5 bases from J, the junction kept 1 base outside the gene matches. The CDR3 runs 12 residues.

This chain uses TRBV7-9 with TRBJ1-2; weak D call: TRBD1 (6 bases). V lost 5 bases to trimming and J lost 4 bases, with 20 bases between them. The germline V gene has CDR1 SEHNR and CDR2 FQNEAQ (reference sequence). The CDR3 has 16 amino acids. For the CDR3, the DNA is TGTGCCAGCAGCCGTTCCGTGGACAGAAGGGCCTATGGCTACACCTTC. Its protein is CASSRSVDRRAYGYTF.

The CDR3 is CASSEVSGQGPYEQYF. In DNA form, the CDR3 reads TGTGCCAGCAGTGAAGTATCGGGACAGGGTCCCTACGAGCAGTACTTC. The genes are TRBV6-1 and TRBJ2-7, with 9 bases identical to TRBD1. Germline CDR1 MNHNS, CDR2 SASEGT. The CDR3 covers 16 residues. Trimming removed 1 base from V and 2 bases from J; junction bases left unmatched: 6.

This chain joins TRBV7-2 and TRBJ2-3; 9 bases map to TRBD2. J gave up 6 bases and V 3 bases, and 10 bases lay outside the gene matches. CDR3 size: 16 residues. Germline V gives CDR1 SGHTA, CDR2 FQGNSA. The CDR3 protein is CASSLASGAPGDTQYF. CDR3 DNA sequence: TGTGCCAGCAGCTTGGCTAGCGGGGCCCCTGGTGATACGCAGTATTTT.

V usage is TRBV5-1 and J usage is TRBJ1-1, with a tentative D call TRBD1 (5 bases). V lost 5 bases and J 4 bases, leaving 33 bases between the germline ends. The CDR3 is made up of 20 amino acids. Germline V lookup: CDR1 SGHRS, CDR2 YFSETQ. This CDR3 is CASSREPMSVGRIVSTEAFF. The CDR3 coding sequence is TGCGCCAGCAGTCGGGAACCGATGAGTGTGGGGCGAATTGTTTCCACTGAAGCTTTCTTT.

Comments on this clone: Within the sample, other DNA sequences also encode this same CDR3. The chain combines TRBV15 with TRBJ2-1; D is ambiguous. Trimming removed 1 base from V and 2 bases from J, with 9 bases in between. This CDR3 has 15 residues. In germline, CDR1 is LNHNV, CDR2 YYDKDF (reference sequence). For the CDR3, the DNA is TGTGCCACCAGCAGAGCAGGCGCGACCTACAATGAGCAGTTCTTC. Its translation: CATSRAGATYNEQFF.

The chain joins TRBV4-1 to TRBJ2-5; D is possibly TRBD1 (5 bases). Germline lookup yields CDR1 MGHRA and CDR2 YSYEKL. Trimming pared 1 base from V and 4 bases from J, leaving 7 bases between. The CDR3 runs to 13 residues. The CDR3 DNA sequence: TGCGCCAGCAGCCAAGTCCAGGGAGAGACCCAGTACTTC. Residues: CASSQVQGETQYF.

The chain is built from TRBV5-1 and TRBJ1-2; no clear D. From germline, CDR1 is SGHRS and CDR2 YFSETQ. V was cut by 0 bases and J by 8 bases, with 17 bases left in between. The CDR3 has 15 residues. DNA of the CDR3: TGCGCCAGCAGCTTGGATCAGGCGGGGTTAAGAGGCTACACCTTC. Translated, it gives CASSLDQAGLRGYTF.

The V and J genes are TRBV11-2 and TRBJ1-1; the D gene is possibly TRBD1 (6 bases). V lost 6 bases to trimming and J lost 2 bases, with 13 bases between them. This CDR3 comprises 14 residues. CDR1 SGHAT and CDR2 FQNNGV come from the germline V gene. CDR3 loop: CASRRPDRNTEAFF. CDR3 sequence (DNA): TGTGCCAGCAGACGACCGGACAGAAACACTGAAGCTTTCTTT.

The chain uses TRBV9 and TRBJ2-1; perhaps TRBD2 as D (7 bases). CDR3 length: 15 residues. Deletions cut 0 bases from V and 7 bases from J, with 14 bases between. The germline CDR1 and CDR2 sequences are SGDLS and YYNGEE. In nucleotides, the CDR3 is TGTGCCAGCAGCGTAGGCCCAGGGGAGGGAAATGAGCAGTTCTTC. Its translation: CASSVGPGEGNEQFF.

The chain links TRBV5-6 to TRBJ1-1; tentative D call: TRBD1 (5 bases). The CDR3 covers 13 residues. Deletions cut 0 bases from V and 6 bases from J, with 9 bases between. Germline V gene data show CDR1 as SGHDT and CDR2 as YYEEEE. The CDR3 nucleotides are TGTGCCAGCAGCTTGGTGAAGGGACCTGAAGCTTTCTTT. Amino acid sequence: CASSLVKGPEAFF.

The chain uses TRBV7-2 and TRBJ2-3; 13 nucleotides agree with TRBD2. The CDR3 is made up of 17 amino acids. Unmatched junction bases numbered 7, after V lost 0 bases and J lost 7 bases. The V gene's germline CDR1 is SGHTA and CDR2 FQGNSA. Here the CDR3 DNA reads TGTGCCAGCAGCTTAGCCGGACTAGCGGGGGTTGTGAATACGCAGTATTTT. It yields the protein CASSLAGLAGVVNTQYF.

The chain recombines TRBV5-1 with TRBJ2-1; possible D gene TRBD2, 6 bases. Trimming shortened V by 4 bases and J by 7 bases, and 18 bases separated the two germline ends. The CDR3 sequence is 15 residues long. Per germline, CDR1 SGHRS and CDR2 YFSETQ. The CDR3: CASSLEGRGGNEQFF. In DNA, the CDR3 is TGCGCCAGCAGCCTAGAGGGGAGAGGAGGGAATGAGCAGTTCTTC.

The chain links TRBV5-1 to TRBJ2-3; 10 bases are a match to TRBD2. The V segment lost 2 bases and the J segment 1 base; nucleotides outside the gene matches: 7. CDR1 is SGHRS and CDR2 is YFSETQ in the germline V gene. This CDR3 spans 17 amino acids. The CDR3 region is CASSLPSGSGGTDTQYF. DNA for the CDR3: TGCGCCAGCAGCTTACCTAGCGGGAGCGGTGGCACAGATACGCAGTATTTT.

DNA for the CDR3: TGCAGCGTTGTGGCGGGGCCGGGGCCTAGCGAGCAGTACTTC. This gives the protein CSVVAGPGPSEQYF. The V and J genes are TRBV29-1 and TRBJ2-7, with D maybe TRBD2 (6 bases). The CDR3 is made up of 14 amino acids. Germline CDR1 and CDR2: SQVTM and ANQGSEA. V lost 4 bases to trimming and J lost 6 bases, with 19 bases between them.

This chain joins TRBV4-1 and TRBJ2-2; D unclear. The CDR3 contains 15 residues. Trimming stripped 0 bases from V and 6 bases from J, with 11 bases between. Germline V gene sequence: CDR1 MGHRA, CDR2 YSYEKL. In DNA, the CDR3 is TGCGCCAGCAGCCAAGATAAGGGCCCTCCCGGGGAGCTGTTTTTT. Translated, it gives CASSQDKGPPGELFF.

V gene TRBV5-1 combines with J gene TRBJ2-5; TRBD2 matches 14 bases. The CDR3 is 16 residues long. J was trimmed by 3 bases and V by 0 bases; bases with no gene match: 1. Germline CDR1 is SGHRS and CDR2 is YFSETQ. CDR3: CASSLATSGREETQYF. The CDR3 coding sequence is TGCGCCAGCAGCTTGGCGACTAGCGGGAGGGAAGAGACCCAGTACTTC.

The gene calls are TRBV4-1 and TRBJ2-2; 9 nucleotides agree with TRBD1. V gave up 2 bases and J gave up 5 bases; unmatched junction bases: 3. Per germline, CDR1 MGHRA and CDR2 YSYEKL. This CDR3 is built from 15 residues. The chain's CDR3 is CASSQQDRGTGELFF. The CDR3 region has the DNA TGCGCCAGCAGCCAACAGGACAGGGGAACCGGGGAGCTGTTTTTT.